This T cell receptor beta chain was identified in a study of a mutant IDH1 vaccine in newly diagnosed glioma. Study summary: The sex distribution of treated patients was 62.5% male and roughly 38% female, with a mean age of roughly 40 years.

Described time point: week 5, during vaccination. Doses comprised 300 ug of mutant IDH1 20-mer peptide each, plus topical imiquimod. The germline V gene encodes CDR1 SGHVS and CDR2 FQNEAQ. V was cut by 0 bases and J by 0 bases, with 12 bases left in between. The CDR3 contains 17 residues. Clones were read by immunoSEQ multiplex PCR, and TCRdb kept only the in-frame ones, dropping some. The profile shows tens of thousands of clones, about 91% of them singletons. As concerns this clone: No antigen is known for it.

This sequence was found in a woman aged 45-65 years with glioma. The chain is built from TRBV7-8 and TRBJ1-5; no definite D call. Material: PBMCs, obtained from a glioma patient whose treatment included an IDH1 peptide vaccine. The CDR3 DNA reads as TGTGCCAGCAGCTTAGCGGAAGGGTCTTATAGCAATCAGCCCCAGCATTTT. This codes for CASSLAEGSYSNQPQHF.